The clone carrying this TCR beta chain was observed once. Germline values: CDR1 MGHRA, CDR2 YSYEKL. The CDR3 spans 14 residues. V lost 0 bases, J lost 8 bases, and 13 bases lay in between. TCRdb processed the 5' RACE reads anew with MiXCR; each CDR3 protein has one entry. The sample lists a few hundred thousand distinct CDR3 sequences, roughly 15% occurring once. The sample belongs to a study of identical twins. The data were also submitted as part of a second study, on yellow fever vaccine responses in identical twins. From that paper: Twins reportedly had a vaccine T cell response that seemed partly convergent, partly personalized.

The sequence derives from a woman between 18 and 29 years old in good health. The chain couples TRBV4-1 to TRBJ1-2, with no clear D. The sequencing input was CD4+ T cells sorted from blood. The CDR3 loop is CASSQDQVPRGYTF. The CDR3 coding sequence is TGCGCCAGCAGCCAAGATCAGGTTCCAAGGGGCTACACCTTC.